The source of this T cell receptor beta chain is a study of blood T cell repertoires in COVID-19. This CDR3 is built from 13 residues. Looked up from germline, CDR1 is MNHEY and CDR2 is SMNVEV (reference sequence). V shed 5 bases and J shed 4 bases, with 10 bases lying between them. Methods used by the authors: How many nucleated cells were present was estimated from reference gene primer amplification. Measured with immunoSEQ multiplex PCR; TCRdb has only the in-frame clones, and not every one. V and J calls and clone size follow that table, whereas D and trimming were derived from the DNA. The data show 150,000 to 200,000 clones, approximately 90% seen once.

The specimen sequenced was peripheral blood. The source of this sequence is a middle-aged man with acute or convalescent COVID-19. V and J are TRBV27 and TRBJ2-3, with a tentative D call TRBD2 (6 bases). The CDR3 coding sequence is TGTGCCAGCAGTGACGGGGGACCAGATACGCAGTATTTT. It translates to CASSDGGPDTQYF.